This T cell receptor beta chain originates from a study of blood T cell repertoires in COVID-19. As handled by the study authors: Estimated nucleated cell counts came from reference gene primer amplification. Here immunoSEQ multiplex PCR was the method, and the copy in TCRdb shows in-frame clones only, minus some. The V and J calls and clone size are taken from that table; D and trimming were inferred from the DNA. Here the sample spans 85,000 to 90,000 clones, about 82% being singletons. The CDR3 extends over 13 amino acids. V lost 5 bases, J lost 6 bases, and 17 bases lay in between. Germline CDR1 is SQVTM and CDR2 is ANQGSEA.

Material: peripheral blood. This chain uses TRBV29-1 with TRBJ2-7; TRBD2 might be the D (5 bases). The receptor's source is a human donor in a cohort sampled during active COVID-19. In nucleotides, the CDR3 is TGCAGCGTTTTCGGAGAGGGCCTAGGCGAGCAGTACTTC. Amino acids: CSVFGEGLGEQYF.